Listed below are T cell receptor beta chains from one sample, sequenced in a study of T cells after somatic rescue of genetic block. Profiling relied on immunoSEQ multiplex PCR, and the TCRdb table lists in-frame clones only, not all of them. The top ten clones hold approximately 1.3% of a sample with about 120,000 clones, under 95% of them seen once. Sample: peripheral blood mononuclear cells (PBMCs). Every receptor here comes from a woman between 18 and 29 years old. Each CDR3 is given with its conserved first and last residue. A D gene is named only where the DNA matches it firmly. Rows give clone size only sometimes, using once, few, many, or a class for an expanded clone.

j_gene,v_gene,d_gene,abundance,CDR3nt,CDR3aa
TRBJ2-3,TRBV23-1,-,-,TGCGCCAGCAGTCAGGGACCCTGGGGGACAGATACGCAGTATTTT,CASSQGPWGTDTQYF
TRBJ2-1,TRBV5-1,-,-,TGCGCCAGCAGGCAGGTTTACAATGAGCAGTTCTTC,CASRQVYNEQFF
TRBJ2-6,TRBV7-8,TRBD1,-,TGTGCCAGCAGCTGGACAGGGACTGGGGCCAACGTCCTGACTTTC,CASSWTGTGANVLTF
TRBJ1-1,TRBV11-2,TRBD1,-,TGTGCCAGCAGCGCATACAGGGGCGCGAACACTGAAGCTTTCTTT,CASSAYRGANTEAFF
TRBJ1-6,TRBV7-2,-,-,TGTGCCAGCAGCCGGGACCTCTTGAGCTCCTATAATTCACCCCTCCACTTT,CASSRDLLSSYNSPLHF
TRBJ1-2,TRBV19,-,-,TGTGCCAGTAGTATCCGAAGGAGCTATGGCTACACCTTC,CASSIRRSYGYTF
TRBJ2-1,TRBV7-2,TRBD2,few,TGTGCCAGCAACCTCGGACTAGCCCCAAATGAGCAGTTCTTC,CASNLGLAPNEQFF
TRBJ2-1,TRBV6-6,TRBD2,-,TGTGCCAGCAGTTACGGAGCGGGGGGGCAGATGGAGCAGTTCTTC,CASSYGAGGQMEQFF
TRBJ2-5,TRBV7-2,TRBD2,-,TGTGCCAGCAGCTTAGTTTTAGCGGGACGCCAAGAGACCCAGTACTTC,CASSLVLAGRQETQYF
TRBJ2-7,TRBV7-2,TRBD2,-,TGTGCCAGCAGCTTAACAGCGGGGGGATACGAGCAGTACTTC,CASSLTAGGYEQYF
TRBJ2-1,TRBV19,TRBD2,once,TGTGCCAGTAGTATAGACGCGGGGGGCCTCCCCTACAATGAGCAGTTCTTC,CASSIDAGGLPYNEQFF
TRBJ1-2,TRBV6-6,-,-,TGTGCCAGCAGTTATGGGGGTCAGGGAGCCTATGGCTACACCTTC,CASSYGGQGAYGYTF
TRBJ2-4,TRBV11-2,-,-,TGTGCCAGCAGCTTAGGAGAAGGACAAAACATTCAGTACTTC,CASSLGEGQNIQYF
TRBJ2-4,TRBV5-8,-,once,TGTGCCAGCAGCTGGAGGCAGACAAAAAACATTCAGTACTTC,CASSWRQTKNIQYF
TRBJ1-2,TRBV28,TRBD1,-,TGTGCCAGCAACTCCGGACAGGGCTATGGCTACACCTTC,CASNSGQGYGYTF
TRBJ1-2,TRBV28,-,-,TGTGCCAGCAGGAGGAACTATGGCTACACCTTC,CASRRNYGYTF
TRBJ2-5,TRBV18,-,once,TGTGCCAGCTCAGACCAAGACAGCTACCAAGAGACCCAGTACTTC,CASSDQDSYQETQYF
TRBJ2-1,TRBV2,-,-,TGTGCCAGCACCTTTATGACCCTTTCGGGCAATGAGCAGTTCTTC,CASTFMTLSGNEQFF
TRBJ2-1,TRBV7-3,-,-,TGTGCCAGCAGGCCGAGGGGGAGCTCCTACAATGAGCAGTTCTTC,CASRPRGSSYNEQFF
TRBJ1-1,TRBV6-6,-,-,TGTGCCAGCAGTTTCTACAAGCTAACCCGGGACACTGAAGCTTTCTTT,CASSFYKLTRDTEAFF
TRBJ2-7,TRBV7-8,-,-,TGTGCCAGCAGCTTGAAGGGGCGGACCGTCTCCTACGAGCAGTACTTC,CASSLKGRTVSYEQYF
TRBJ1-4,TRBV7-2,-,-,TGTGCCAGCAGCTTAAGGGGGGTGACTAATGAAAAACTGTTTTTT,CASSLRGVTNEKLFF
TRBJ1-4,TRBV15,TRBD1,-,TGTGCCACCAATACGGGACAGGGGTATGAAAAACTGTTTTTT,CATNTGQGYEKLFF
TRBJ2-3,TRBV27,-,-,TGTGCCAGCAGTCCTCCATTAGATGCAGATACGCAGTATTTT,CASSPPLDADTQYF
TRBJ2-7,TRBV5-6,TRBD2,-,TGTGCCAGCAGCTTGGAGGCTAGCGGGATGAAATACGAGCAGTACTTC,CASSLEASGMKYEQYF
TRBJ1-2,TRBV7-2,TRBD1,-,TGTGCCAGCAGCTTAAACAGGGGCACCTATGGCTACACCTTC,CASSLNRGTYGYTF
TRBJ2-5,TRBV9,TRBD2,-,TGTGCCAGCAGCGCCGGGACTAGCGGGGAACTGGGGACCCAGTACTTC,CASSAGTSGELGTQYF
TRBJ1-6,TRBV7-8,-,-,TGTGCCAGCAGCGGGAGGACAGATAGAAATTCACCCCTCCACTTT,CASSGRTDRNSPLHF
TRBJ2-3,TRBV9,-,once,TGTGCCAGCAGCGTATCTAGCGGCACAGATACGCAGTATTTT,CASSVSSGTDTQYF
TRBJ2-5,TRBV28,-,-,TGTGCCAGCAGTTTGAGTTTAGGGTCCCAGTACTTC,CASSLSLGSQYF
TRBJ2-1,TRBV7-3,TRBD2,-,TGTGCCAGCAGCTTAGGACTCCGGGGGGACAATGAGCAGTTCTTC,CASSLGLRGDNEQFF
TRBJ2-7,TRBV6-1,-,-,TGTGCCAGCAGTGAGGGGTTTGGGTACGAGCAGTACTTC,CASSEGFGYEQYF
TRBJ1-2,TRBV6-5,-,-,TGTGCCAGCAGTTACGGGAGGGGTAGGGGCTACACCTTC,CASSYGRGRGYTF
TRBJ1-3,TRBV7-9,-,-,TGTGCCAGCAGCCATAACAGGGAAAACTCTGGAAACACCATATATTTT,CASSHNRENSGNTIYF
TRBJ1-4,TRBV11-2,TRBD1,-,TGTGCCAGCAGCCCGGGGACAGGGGTCGGGGAAAAACTGTTTTTT,CASSPGTGVGEKLFF
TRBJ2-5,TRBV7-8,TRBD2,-,TGTGCCAGCAGCCCGGGACTAGCGGGGAAAGAGACCCAGTACTTC,CASSPGLAGKETQYF
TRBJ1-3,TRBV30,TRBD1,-,TGTGCCTGGAGTTTTGGTCCGGGACAGGGGAAATTTTCTGGAAACACCATATATTTT,CAWSFGPGQGKFSGNTIYF
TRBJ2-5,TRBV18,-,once,TGTGCCAGCTCACCAGAGAACAGGGACGAGACCCAGTACTTC,CASSPENRDETQYF
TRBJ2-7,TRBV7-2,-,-,TGTGCCAGCAGCTTGGTGGACGAGCAGTACTTC,CASSLVDEQYF
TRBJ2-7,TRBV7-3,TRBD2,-,TGTGCCAGCAGCTTATTACCGGGGGGCTACGAGCAGTACTTC,CASSLLPGGYEQYF
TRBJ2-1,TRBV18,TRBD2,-,TGTGCCAGCTCCCCAAAACCGAGCGGGGGGCCCTCCTACAATGAGCAGTTCTTC,CASSPKPSGGPSYNEQFF
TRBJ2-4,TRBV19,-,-,TGTGCCAGTAGGGGAGGGGGCAAAAACATTCAGTACTTC,CASRGGGKNIQYF
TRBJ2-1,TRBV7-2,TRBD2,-,TGTGCCAGCAGCTTAGCAACGGGAAGCGGGGGCAATGAGCAGTTCTTC,CASSLATGSGGNEQFF
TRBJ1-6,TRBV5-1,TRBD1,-,TGCGCCAGCAGTTCCGACAGGGGTTCACCCCTCCACTTT,CASSSDRGSPLHF
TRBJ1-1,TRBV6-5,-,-,TGTGCCAGCAGTTACGACAGGAACACTGAAGCTTTCTTT,CASSYDRNTEAFF
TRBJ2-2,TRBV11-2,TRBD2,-,TGTGCCAGCAGCCGGACTAGCGGGGGTCCGAACACCGGGGAGCTGTTTTTT,CASSRTSGGPNTGELFF
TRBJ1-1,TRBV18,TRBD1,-,TGTGCCAGCTCACTCGACAGGGTGAACACTGAAGCTTTCTTT,CASSLDRVNTEAFF
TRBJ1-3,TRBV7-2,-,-,TGTGCCAGCAGCGGGGGGGATGCTGGAAACACCATATATTTT,CASSGGDAGNTIYF
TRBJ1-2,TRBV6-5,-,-,TGTGCCAGCAGTTACGCGGCAGCTAACTATGGCTACACCTTC,CASSYAAANYGYTF
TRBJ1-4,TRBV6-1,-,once,TGTGCCAGCAGATATACGACAGCTGGTGATGAAAAACTGTTTTTT,CASRYTTAGDEKLFF
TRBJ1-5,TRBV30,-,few,TGTGCCTGGAGTGGCGAAGTAAATCAGCCCCAGCATTTT,CAWSGEVNQPQHF
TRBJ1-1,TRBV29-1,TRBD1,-,TGCAGCGCTTTGGACAGGGCGACTGAAGCTTTCTTT,CSALDRATEAFF
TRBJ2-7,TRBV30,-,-,TGTGCCTGGATGGGTGGGGCGGGGGAGCAGTACTTC,CAWMGGAGEQYF
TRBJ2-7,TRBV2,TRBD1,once,TGTGCCAGCAGTGGGACAGGGGGGTGGGTGCAGTACTTC,CASSGTGGWVQYF
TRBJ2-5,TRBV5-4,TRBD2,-,TGTGCCAGCAGCTTGCACAGCGGGGGGCAGGAGACCCAGTACTTC,CASSLHSGGQETQYF
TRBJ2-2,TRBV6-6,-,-,TGTGCCAGCAGTTACTCGGGCTCCAACACCGGGGAGCTGTTTTTT,CASSYSGSNTGELFF
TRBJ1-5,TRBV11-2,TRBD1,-,TGTGCCAGCAGCGAACAGCCGGGACAGAATCAGCCCCAGCATTTT,CASSEQPGQNQPQHF
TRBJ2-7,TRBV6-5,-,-,TGTGCCAGCAACCCAATACAGTACCCCCACGAGCAGTACTTC,CASNPIQYPHEQYF
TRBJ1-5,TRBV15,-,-,TGTGCCACCAGCAGCGGGTTGCTCAATAGCAATCAGCCCCAGCATTTT,CATSSGLLNSNQPQHF
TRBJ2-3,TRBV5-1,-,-,TGCGCCAGCAGCTTGGACTGGGATACGCAGTATTTT,CASSLDWDTQYF